Presented here are 9 T cell receptor beta chains from one specimen sequenced in a study of blood T cell repertoires in COVID-19. Generated by immunoSEQ multiplex PCR, the TCRdb table keeps only in-frame clones and is missing some. The sample holds about 170,000 clones; approximately 86% are singletons and the top ten take 2.5%. Material for sequencing was peripheral blood. The receptors shown here come from a woman at least 80 years old with COVID-19, enrolled during active disease.

This clone was observed once. The chain employs TRBV9 and TRBJ1-4; no clear D gene. The V end lost 2 bases, the J end lost 3 bases, and 11 bases lay between the germline ends. The V gene's germline CDR1 is SGDLS and CDR2 YYNGEE. This CDR3 comprises 15 residues. CDR3 residues: CASSVSAGPNEKLFF. The CDR3 region has the DNA TGTGCCAGCAGCGTCTCAGCAGGTCCTAATGAAAAACTGTTTTTT.

The V call is TRBV28, the J call TRBJ2-7; 10 bases align to TRBD1. CDR1 is MDHEN and CDR2 is SYDVKM in the germline V gene. V dropped 10 bases and J dropped 6; count of bases not matched to a gene: 6. The CDR3 contains 12 residues. The CDR3 DNA reads as TGTGCCACCGGGACAGGGGTATCCGAGCAGTACTTC. Translated, it gives CATGTGVSEQYF.

The CDR3 is CASSRHGTGTGGELFF. For the CDR3, the DNA is TGCGCCAGCAGCCGGCATGGTACAGGGACGGGCGGGGAGCTGTTTTTT. This chain connects TRBV5-1 to TRBJ2-2, with D possibly TRBD1 on 6 matching bases. With 4 bases removed from V and 7 bases from J, the gap between germline ends came to 20 bases. This CDR3 is built from 16 residues. CDR1 and CDR2 from the germline V gene are SGHRS and YFSETQ.

This chain links TRBV7-9 with TRBJ2-5; D is ambiguous. Looked up from germline, CDR1 is SEHNR and CDR2 is FQNEAQ (reference sequence). Trimming took off 2 bases at V and 0 bases at J, with 4 bases between the two ends. This CDR3 is 13 amino acids long. The CDR3 nucleotides read TGTGCCAGCAGCTTACATCACCAAGAGACCCAGTACTTC. This translates into CASSLHHQETQYF.

The V and J genes are TRBV19 and TRBJ2-3, with TRBD2 identical over 11 bases. After removal of 4 bases from V and 5 bases from J, the junction contained 5 bases not matched to a gene. The CDR3 consists of 15 residues. CDR1 and CDR2 from the germline V gene are LNHDA and SQIVND (reference sequence). Written as DNA, the CDR3 is TGTGCCAGTAGTACCGGACTAGCGGGTGGAGATACGCAGTATTTT. Encoded protein: CASSTGLAGGDTQYF.

The count of this clone is one. V is TRBV6-5 and J is TRBJ2-2, with a weak D call TRBD1 (5 bases). The V gene's germline CDR1 is MNHEY and CDR2 SVGAGI. The ends were cut back, 6 bases at V and 2 bases at J, with 13 bases in the middle. The CDR3 has 15 amino acids. CDR3 coding DNA: TGTGCCAGCAGCCGGGTCCAGGGAAACACCGGGGAGCTGTTTTTT. Its translation: CASSRVQGNTGELFF.

This clone has only a few counts. J is TRBJ2-3 and V is TRBV20-1; the match to TRBD2 covers 8 bases. Germline values: CDR1 DFQATT, CDR2 SNEGSKA (reference sequence). The V segment lost 3 bases and the J segment 2 bases; nucleotides outside the gene matches: 10. There are 16 residues in the CDR3. The CDR3 coding sequence is TGCAGTGCTAGTCCTATCAAGCGGGGGAACACAGATACGCAGTATTTT. It codes for CSASPIKRGNTDTQYF.

The chain links TRBV6-4 to TRBJ1-1; no definite D call. Trimming left V 7 bases short and J 2 bases short, with 11 bases between. The germline CDR1 and CDR2 sequences are MRHNA and SNTAGT. This CDR3 has 13 residues. CDR3 bases: TGTGCCAGCAAAGCGACGCTAAACACTGAAGCTTTCTTT. It translates to CASKATLNTEAFF.

The genes are TRBV19 and TRBJ2-3; no definite D call. Trimming pared 1 base from V and 3 bases from J, leaving 8 bases between. This CDR3 contains 14 residues. Germline V gene sequence: CDR1 LNHDA, CDR2 SQIVND (reference sequence). CDR3 coding DNA: TGTGCCAGTAGTATAGGCCTAGTTACAGATACGCAGTATTTT. Translation gives CASSIGLVTDTQYF. The whole variable domain, remainder taken from reference TRBV19 and TRBJ2-3, is DGGITQSPKYLFRKEGQNVTLSCEQNLNHDAMYWYRQDPGQGLRLIYYSQIVNDFQKGDIAEGYSVSREKKESFPLTVTSAQKNPTAFYLCASSIGLVTDTQYFGPGTRLTVL.